What follows are 17 T cell receptor beta chains derived from one specimen sequenced in a study of T cells in localized non-small cell lung cancer. The table came from immunoSEQ multiplex PCR; TCRdb's copy has only in-frame clones and leaves some out. The data contain roughly 39,000 clones, about 88% of them singletons. Sequencing was performed on peripheral blood, taken before any cancer treatment. Receptor source: a man aged 18 to 49 with stage I lung adenocarcinoma.

This clone was observed a single time. The chain joins TRBV19 to TRBJ2-1; 14 nucleotides match TRBD2. The CDR3 sequence is 15 residues long. CDR1 and CDR2 from the germline V gene are LNHDA and SQIVND (reference sequence). With 3 bases clipped from V and 8 bases from J, the junction kept 3 bases outside the gene matches. The CDR3 region is CASSMGLAGAHEQFF. The CDR3 bases are TGTGCCAGTAGTATGGGACTAGCGGGGGCACATGAGCAGTTCTTC.

The chain combines TRBV5-1 with TRBJ2-3, with 15 bases matching TRBD2. The CDR3 totals 17 residues. Trimming took 4 bases from V and 4 from J; bases not matched to a gene: 7. The germline gives CDR1 SGHRS, CDR2 YFSETQ. The CDR3 bases are TGCGCCAGCAGCCCGGGGACTAGCGGGGGGAGGTCAGATACGCAGTATTTT. Protein sequence: CASSPGTSGGRSDTQYF. Supplemented by reference TRBV5-1 and TRBJ2-3, the full variable domain reads KAGVTQTPRYLIKTRGQQVTLSCSPISGHRSVSWYQQTPGQGLQFLFEYFSETQRNKGNFPGRFSGRQFSNSRSEMNVSTLELGDSALYLCASSPGTSGGRSDTQYFGPGTRLTVL.

The J gene is TRBJ1-6, the V gene TRBV5-5, with 10 bases identical to TRBD1. CDR3 length equals 17 residues. Germline loops: CDR1 SGHKS, CDR2 YYEKEE (reference sequence). With V trimmed by 2 bases and J by 5 bases, 7 bases remained unmatched. CDR3 coding DNA: TGTGCCAGCAGCTTCCTTGGGGGACAGGGGAATAATTCACCCCTCCACTTT. As protein: CASSFLGGQGNNSPLHF.

The chain couples TRBV5-5 to TRBJ1-2, with TRBD1 identical over 9 bases. The CDR3 contains 15 residues. CDR1 and CDR2 (germline): SGHKS, YYEKEE (reference sequence). Unmatched junction bases numbered 5, after V lost 0 bases and J lost 5 bases. The CDR3: CASSLVGTGTYGYTF. CDR3 DNA sequence: TGTGCCAGCAGCTTGGTAGGGACAGGGACGTATGGCTACACCTTC.

V is TRBV9 and J is TRBJ2-1; D perhaps matches TRBD2 (5 bases). Germline V gene sequence: CDR1 SGDLS, CDR2 YYNGEE. Trimming shortened V by 0 bases and J by 3 bases, and 10 bases separated the two germline ends. This CDR3 spans 15 amino acids. Here the CDR3 DNA reads TGTGCCAGCAGCGTAGATAGCAGCGGCTACAATGAGCAGTTCTTC. Its translation is CASSVDSSGYNEQFF.

The chain carries TRBV7-2 and TRBJ1-2; 8 positions match TRBD1. CDR3 length: 16 amino acids. J lost 6 bases, V lost 2 bases, and 11 bases had no gene match. The V gene's germline CDR1 is SGHTA and CDR2 FQGNSA. CDR3 coding DNA: TGTGCCAGCAGCTTATGGGAGGCAGGGGGCGATGATGGCTACACCTTC. Amino acids: CASSLWEAGGDDGYTF.

The chain combines TRBV5-1 with TRBJ1-1; the D is unclear. Trimming removed 0 bases from V and 1 base from J, with 4 bases in between. In germline, CDR1 is SGHRS, CDR2 YFSETQ. The CDR3 sequence is 13 residues long. The CDR3 region has the DNA TGCGCCAGCAGCTTGGTGGCGAACACTGAAGCTTTCTTT. Translation gives CASSLVANTEAFF.

This chain joins TRBV28 and TRBJ1-2; D call uncertain. Trimming removed 5 bases at V and 0 bases at J, with 10 bases between. Germline CDR1 and CDR2: MDHEN and SYDVKM. The CDR3 covers 14 residues. CDR3 protein: CASSAGVANYGYTF. CDR3 DNA sequence: TGTGCCAGCAGTGCCGGGGTGGCTAACTATGGCTACACCTTC.

The chain recombines TRBV5-6 with TRBJ2-1, with D possibly matching TRBD1 (6 bases). V lost 3 bases and J 10 bases, leaving 11 bases between the germline ends. The CDR3 has 12 amino acids. The V gene's germline CDR1 is SGHDT and CDR2 YYEEEE. CDR3 DNA: TGTGCCAGCAGCTCGACAGACAGGGAGCAGTTCTTC. Translating it yields CASSSTDREQFF.

Points on this clone: At one boundary the junction diverges from the germline segment, which might be a read error. The chain carries TRBV6-5 and TRBJ2-3; 8 bases map to TRBD1. The germline CDR1 and CDR2 sequences are MNHEY and SVGAGI. The CDR3 extends over 14 amino acids. The CDR3 sequence: CASSYGQGTATQYF. The DNA for the CDR3 is TGTGCCAGCAGTTACGGACAGGGAACAGCTACGCAGTATTTT.

The chain recombines TRBV5-1 with TRBJ1-2; D gene ambiguous. Germline-derived CDR1 and CDR2 are SGHRS and YFSETQ. The CDR3 has 13 amino acids. V was trimmed by 5 bases and J by 8 bases, leaving 16 bases between them. CDR3 DNA: TGCGCCAGCAGTCAAGAAGCCGGGTACGGCTACACCTTC. It encodes CASSQEAGYGYTF.

The J gene is TRBJ1-5, the V gene TRBV2; D ambiguous. Trimming took off 7 bases at V and 5 bases at J, with 12 bases between the two ends. This CDR3 comprises 13 residues. Germline values: CDR1 SNHLY, CDR2 FYNNEI. CDR3 in DNA: TGTGCCAGCATGAGAAGGGAGGATCAGCCCCAGCATTTT. Protein product: CASMRREDQPQHF.

This chain joins TRBV7-9 and TRBJ1-6; D call uncertain. Trimming left V 5 bases short and J 2 bases short, with 7 bases between. The CDR3 totals 14 residues. CDR1 is SEHNR, CDR2 FQNEAQ, per germline (reference sequence). CDR3 in amino acids: CASSQWTYNSPLHF. The CDR3 DNA reads TGTGCCAGCAGCCAGTGGACCTATAATTCACCCCTCCACTTT.

The chain recombines TRBV7-9 with TRBJ1-1; D might be TRBD1 (6 bases). This CDR3 comprises 14 residues. Germline CDR1 SEHNR, CDR2 FQNEAQ (reference sequence). Trimming pared 5 bases from V and 3 bases from J, leaving 13 bases between. This CDR3 reads CASSPEGGYTEAFF. CDR3 DNA sequence: TGTGCCAGCAGCCCGGAGGGGGGGTACACTGAAGCTTTCTTT. Looking up the rest from reference TRBV7-9 and TRBJ1-1 gives the full variable domain: DTGVSQNPRHKITKRGQNVTFRCDPISEHNRLYWYRQTLGQGPEFLTYFQNEAQLEKSRLLSDRFSAERPKGSFSTLEIQRTEQGDSAMYLCASSPEGGYTEAFFGQGTRLTVV.

The V and J genes are TRBV2 and TRBJ2-1, with a possible D match to TRBD1 (5 bases). This CDR3 is built from 15 residues. Germline CDR1 reads SNHLY; CDR2 reads FYNNEI. Trimming stripped 1 base from V and 2 bases from J, with 9 bases between. The CDR3 DNA reads TGTGCCAGCAGTGAAGGGCAGGGAACCTACAATGAGCAGTTCTTC. Amino acid sequence: CASSEGQGTYNEQFF.

The chain is built from TRBV18 and TRBJ2-7, with D uncertain. Trimming cost V 5 bases and J 1 base, with 3 bases left between them. Germline V lookup: CDR1 KGHSH, CDR2 LQKENI. The CDR3 extends over 11 amino acids. Here the CDR3 DNA reads TGTGCCAGCTCATCTTCCTACGAGCAGTACTTC. It translates to CASSSSYEQYF. The variable domain in full, with the rest retrieved from reference TRBV18 and TRBJ2-7, is NAGVMQNPRHLVRRRGQEARLRCSPMKGHSHVYWYRQLPEEGLKFMVYLQKENIIDESGMPKERFSAEFPKEGPSILRIQQVVRGDSAAYFCASSSSYEQYFGPGTRLTVT.

This clone was seen only a few times. The chain carries TRBV19 and TRBJ1-2; D is possibly TRBD1 (5 bases). V dropped 0 bases and J dropped 1 base, with 6 bases sitting between them. Germline V CDR1 and CDR2: LNHDA, SQIVND (reference sequence). CDR3 length: 14 amino acids. The CDR3: CASSIDQGNYGYTF. The DNA of the CDR3 is TGTGCCAGTAGTATAGACCAGGGTAACTATGGCTACACCTTC. The full variable domain, in which reference TRBV19 and TRBJ1-2 provide the parts outside the CDR3, is DGGITQSPKYLFRKEGQNVTLSCEQNLNHDAMYWYRQDPGQGLRLIYYSQIVNDFQKGDIAEGYSVSREKKESFPLTVTSAQKNPTAFYLCASSIDQGNYGYTFGSGTRLTVV.